This TCR beta chain was recorded in a study of T cell repertoires in cytomegalovirus infection. TCRdb re-derived calls from the reads in MiXCR, one entry per CDR3 protein. The sample lists roughly 920,000 distinct CDR3 sequences; roughly a third were seen once. The V and J ends lost 3 bases and 2 bases, in that order; junction bases with no gene match: 11. CDR1 is MNHEY, CDR2 SMNVEV, per germline (reference sequence). The CDR3 contains 18 residues. Note on this clonotype: What it binds is unknown.

The receptor was derived from a human donor in good health (CMV status not recorded). Some clones in this sample may be carry-over from other donors' samples. The V and J genes are TRBV27 and TRBJ2-1, with 9 bases that match TRBD1. The sequencing here drew on cultured CD8+ T cells from PBMCs, taken from culture after CMV antigen stimulation. CDR3 protein: CASSFTSGTGSPYNEQFF. The CDR3, as DNA: TGTGCCAGCAGTTTCACCTCCGGGACAGGGAGCCCCTACAATGAGCAGTTCTTC.